This TCR beta chain originates from a study of T-cell reconstitution after alpha-beta-depleted transplantation in children. Unique molecular identifiers were used to barcode this TCRbeta library. TCRdb independently ran MiXCR on the PCR reads; one entry per CDR3 protein. This sample has 350,000 to 400,000 distinct CDR3 sequences, with about an eighth found just once. V shed 1 base and J shed 4 bases, with 15 bases lying between them. Germline CDR1 is SGHRS and CDR2 is YFSETQ. The CDR3 covers 15 residues. This clonotype was seen a handful of times. This sample comprised PBMCs, obtained from the stem cell graft. The receptor comes from a human donor who donated a stem cell graft to a child with Fanconi anemia. The V call is TRBV5-1, the J call TRBJ2-7; no clear D gene. The CDR3 sequence: CASSLSPDRAYEQYF. The CDR3 bases are TGCGCCAGCAGCTTGAGTCCGGACCGGGCTTACGAGCAGTACTTC. Based on the CDR3 plus reference TRBV5-1 and TRBJ2-7, the full variable domain is KAGVTQTPRYLIKTRGQQVTLSCSPISGHRSVSWYQQTPGQGLQFLFEYFSETQRNKGNFPGRFSGRQFSNSRSEMNVSTLELGDSALYLCASSLSPDRAYEQYFGPGTRLTVT.